This TCR beta chain came from a study of cytomegalovirus exposure and HLA in healthy donors. This clone was counted between two and nine times. Its antigen is still unknown. The PCR used 60 Vbeta and 13 Jbeta primers. How the authors handled the data: About 80 million unique TCR beta chains, approximately 11 million of them shared, were counted by a later analysis. Data came from immunoSEQ multiplex PCR; TCRdb stores just in-frame clones and leaves some out. D and trimming come from the DNA, and the V and J calls and clone size come from that table. There are about 55,000 clones in the sample; approximately 80% occur only once, and approximately 2.3% lies in the top ten. Trimming pared 5 bases from V and 8 bases from J, leaving 19 bases between. The CDR3 sequence is 15 residues long. Germline V gives CDR1 MDHEN, CDR2 SYDVKM. General study results and limits: Later on, an analysis showed TCR association rates differing by HLA locus, with DRB1 the most and HLA-C the fewest.

This TCR was sampled from a female donor in good health and CMV-seronegative. The chain carries TRBV28 and TRBJ1-5, with a possible D match to TRBD1 (5 bases). The sequencing input was PBMCs. This CDR3 is CASSTGGEGFEPQHF. For the CDR3, the DNA is TGTGCCAGCAGTACGGGGGGGGAAGGTTTTGAGCCCCAGCATTTT.